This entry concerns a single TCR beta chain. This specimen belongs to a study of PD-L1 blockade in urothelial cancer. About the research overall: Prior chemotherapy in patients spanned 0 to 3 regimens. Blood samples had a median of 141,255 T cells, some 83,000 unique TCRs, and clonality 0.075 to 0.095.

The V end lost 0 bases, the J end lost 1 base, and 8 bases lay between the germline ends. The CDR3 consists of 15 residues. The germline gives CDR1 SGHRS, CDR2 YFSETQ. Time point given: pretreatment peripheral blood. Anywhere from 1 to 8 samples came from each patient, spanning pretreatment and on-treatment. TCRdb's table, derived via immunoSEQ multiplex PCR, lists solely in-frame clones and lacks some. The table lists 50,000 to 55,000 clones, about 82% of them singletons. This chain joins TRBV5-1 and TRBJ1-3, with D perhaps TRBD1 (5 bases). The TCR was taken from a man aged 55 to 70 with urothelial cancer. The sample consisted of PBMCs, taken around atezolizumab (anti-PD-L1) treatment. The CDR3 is CASSLGQLSGNTIYF. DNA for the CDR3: TGCGCCAGCAGCTTGGGACAGTTGTCTGGAAACACCATATATTTT.